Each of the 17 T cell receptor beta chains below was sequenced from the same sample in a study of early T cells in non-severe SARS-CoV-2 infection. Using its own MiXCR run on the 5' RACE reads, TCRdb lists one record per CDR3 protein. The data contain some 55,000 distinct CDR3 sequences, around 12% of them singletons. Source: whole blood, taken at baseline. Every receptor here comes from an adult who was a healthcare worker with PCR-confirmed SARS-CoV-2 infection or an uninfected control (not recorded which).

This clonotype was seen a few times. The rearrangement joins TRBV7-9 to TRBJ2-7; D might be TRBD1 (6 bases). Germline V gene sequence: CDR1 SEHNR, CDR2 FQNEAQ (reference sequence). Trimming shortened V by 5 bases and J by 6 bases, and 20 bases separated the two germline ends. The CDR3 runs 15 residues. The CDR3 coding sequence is TGTGCCAGCAGCCGGACAACCTCCACAGGGTCCGAGCAGTACTTC. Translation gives CASSRTTSTGSEQYF.

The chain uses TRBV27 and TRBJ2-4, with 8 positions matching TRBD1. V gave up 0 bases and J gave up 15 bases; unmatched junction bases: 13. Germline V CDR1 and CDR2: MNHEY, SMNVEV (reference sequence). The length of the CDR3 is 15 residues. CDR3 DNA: TGTGCCAGCAGTTTATCCCCAGGGGGCCAAGAAATGCGGTACTTC. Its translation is CASSLSPGGQEMRYF.

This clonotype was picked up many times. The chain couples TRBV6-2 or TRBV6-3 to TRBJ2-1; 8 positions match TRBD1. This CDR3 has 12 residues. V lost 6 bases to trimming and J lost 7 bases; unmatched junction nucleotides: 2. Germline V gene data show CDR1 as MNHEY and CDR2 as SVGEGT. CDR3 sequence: CASSRQGNEQFF. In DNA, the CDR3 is TGTGCCAGCAGCCGACAGGGGAATGAGCAGTTCTTC.

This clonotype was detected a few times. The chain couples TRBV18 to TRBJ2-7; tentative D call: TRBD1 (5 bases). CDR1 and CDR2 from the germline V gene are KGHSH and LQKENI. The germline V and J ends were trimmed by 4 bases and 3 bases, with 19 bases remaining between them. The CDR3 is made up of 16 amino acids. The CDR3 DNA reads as TGTGCCAGCTCACAAGACAGTTCCTTAAACTACTACGAGCAGTACTTC. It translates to CASSQDSSLNYYEQYF. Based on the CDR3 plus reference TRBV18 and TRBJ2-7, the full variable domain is NAGVMQNPRHLVRRRGQEARLRCSPMKGHSHVYWYRQLPEEGLKFMVYLQKENIIDESGMPKERFSAEFPKEGPSILRIQQVVRGDSAAYFCASSQDSSLNYYEQYFGPGTRLTVT.

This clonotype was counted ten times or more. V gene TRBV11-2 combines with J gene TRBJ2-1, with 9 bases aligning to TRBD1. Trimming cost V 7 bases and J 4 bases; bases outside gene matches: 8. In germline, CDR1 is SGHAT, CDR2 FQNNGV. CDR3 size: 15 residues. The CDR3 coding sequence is TGTGCCAGCAACATGGGGACAGGGTATTACAATGAGCAGTTCTTC. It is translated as CASNMGTGYYNEQFF. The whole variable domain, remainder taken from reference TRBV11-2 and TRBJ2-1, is EAGVAQSPRYKIIEKRQSVAFWCNPISGHATLYWYQQILGQGPKLLIQFQNNGVVDDSQLPKDRFSAERLKGVDSTLKIQPAKLEDSAVYLCASNMGTGYYNEQFFGPGTRLTVL.

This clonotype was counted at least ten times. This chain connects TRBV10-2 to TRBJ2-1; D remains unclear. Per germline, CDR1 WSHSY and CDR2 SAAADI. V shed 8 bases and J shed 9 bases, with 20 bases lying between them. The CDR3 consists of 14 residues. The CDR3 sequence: CASFRTPGVLEQFF. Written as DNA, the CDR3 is TGCGCCAGCTTCCGAACTCCCGGAGTACTTGAGCAGTTCTTC.

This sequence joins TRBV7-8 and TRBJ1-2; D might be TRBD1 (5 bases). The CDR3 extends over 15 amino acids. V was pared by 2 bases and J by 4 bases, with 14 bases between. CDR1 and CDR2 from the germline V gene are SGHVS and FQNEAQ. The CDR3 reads CASSLSPGQGYGYTF. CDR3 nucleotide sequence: TGTGCCAGCAGCTTAAGTCCAGGGCAGGGCTATGGCTACACCTTC.

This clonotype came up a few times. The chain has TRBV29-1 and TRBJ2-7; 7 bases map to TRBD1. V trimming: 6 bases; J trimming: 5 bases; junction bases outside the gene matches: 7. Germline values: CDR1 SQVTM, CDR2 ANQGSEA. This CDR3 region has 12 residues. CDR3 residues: CSVRQGLNEQYF. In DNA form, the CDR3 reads TGCAGCGTCCGACAGGGTCTGAACGAGCAGTACTTC.

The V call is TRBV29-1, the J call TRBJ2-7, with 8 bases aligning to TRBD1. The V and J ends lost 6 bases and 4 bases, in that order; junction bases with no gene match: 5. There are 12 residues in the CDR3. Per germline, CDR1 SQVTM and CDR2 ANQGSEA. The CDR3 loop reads CSVARQGYEQYF. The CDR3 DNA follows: TGCAGCGTCGCTCGACAGGGGTACGAGCAGTACTTC.

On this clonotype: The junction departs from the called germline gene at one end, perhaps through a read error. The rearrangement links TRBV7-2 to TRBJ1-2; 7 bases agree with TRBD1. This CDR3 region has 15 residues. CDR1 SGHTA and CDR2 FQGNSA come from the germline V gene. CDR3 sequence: CASSIATGHNYGYTF. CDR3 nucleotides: TGTGCCAGCAGCATAGCGACAGGGCATAACTATGGCTACACCTTC.

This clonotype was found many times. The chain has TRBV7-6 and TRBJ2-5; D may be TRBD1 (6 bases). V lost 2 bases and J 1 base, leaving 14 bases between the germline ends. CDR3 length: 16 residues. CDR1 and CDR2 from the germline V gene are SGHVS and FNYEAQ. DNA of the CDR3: TGTGCCAGCAGCTTAAGTCGTACGACAGGCCAAGAGACCCAGTACTTC. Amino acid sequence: CASSLSRTTGQETQYF. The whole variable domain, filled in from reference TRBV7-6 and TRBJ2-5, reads GAGVSQSPRYKVTKRGQDVALRCDPISGHVSLYWYRQALGQGPEFLTYFNYEAQQDKSGLPNDRFSAERPEGSISTLTIQRTEQRDSAMYRCASSLSRTTGQETQYFGPGTRLLVL.

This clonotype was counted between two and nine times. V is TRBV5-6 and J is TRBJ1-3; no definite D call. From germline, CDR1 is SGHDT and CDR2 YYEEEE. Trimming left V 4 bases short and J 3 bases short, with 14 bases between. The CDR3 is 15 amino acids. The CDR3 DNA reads TGTGCCAGCAGCGATGACACGAACCGTGGAAACACCATATATTTT. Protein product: CASSDDTNRGNTIYF. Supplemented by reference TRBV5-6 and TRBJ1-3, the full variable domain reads DAGVTQSPTHLIKTRGQQVTLRCSPKSGHDTVSWYQQALGQGPQFIFQYYEEEERQRGNFPDRFSGHQFPNYSSELNVNALLLGDSALYLCASSDDTNRGNTIYFGEGSWLTVV.

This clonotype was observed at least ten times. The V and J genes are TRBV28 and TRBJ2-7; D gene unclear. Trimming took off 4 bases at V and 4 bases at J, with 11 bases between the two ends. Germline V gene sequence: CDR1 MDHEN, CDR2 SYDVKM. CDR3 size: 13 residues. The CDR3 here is CASSSHSSYEQYF. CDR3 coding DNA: TGTGCCAGCAGTTCCCATTCGTCTTACGAGCAGTACTTC.

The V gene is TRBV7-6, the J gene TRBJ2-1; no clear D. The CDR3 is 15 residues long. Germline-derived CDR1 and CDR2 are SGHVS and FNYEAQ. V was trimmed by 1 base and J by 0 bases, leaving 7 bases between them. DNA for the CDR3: TGTGCCAGCAGCTTAGAACGAAGCTCCTACAATGAGCAGTTCTTC. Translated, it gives CASSLERSSYNEQFF.

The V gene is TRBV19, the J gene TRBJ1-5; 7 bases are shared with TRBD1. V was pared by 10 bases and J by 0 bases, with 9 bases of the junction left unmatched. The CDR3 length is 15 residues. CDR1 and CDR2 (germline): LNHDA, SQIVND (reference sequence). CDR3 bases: TGTGCCACCACACTGGGACAGCATAGCAATCAGCCCCAGCATTTT. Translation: CATTLGQHSNQPQHF.

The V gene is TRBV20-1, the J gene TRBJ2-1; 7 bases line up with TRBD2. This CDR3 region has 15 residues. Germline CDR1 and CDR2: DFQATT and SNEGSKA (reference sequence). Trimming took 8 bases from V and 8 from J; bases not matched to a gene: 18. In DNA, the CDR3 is TGCAGTCCTCTTATCGGTCGACTAGCCTTCCATGAGCAGTTCTTC. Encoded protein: CSPLIGRLAFHEQFF.

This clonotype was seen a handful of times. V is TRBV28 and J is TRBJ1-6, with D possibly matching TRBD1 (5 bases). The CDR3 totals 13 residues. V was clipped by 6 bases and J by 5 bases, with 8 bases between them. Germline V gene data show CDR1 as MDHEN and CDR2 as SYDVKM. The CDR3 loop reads CASRRQHNSPLHF. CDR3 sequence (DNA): TGTGCCAGCAGGAGACAGCATAATTCACCCCTCCACTTT. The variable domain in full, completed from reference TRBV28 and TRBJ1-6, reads DVKVTQSSRYLVKRTGEKVFLECVQDMDHENMFWYRQDPGLGLRLIYFSYDVKMKEKGDIPEGYSVSREKKERFSLILESASTNQTSMYLCASRRQHNSPLHFGNGTRLTVT.